This T cell receptor (beta chain) appears in the sequencing data of a study of T cell clonality in common variable immunodeficiency. Study-wide results and limits: Fewer deletions and N-nucleotide insertions were reportedly seen in common variable immunodeficiency TCR beta sequences. Authors noted CVID clonality's cause needs subpopulation repertoire sequencing. CVID subjects had higher TCRbeta clonality than healthy controls, most marked in about a third.

Patients had low serum IgG, IgA and/or IgM and specific antibody deficiency. The CVID group had 15 females and 25 to 35 males, mean age 40. This clone was seen a few times. Its cognate antigen is unknown. The CDR3 end falls 3 residues outside the read, so it is completed with the germline J gene. Profiled with immunoSEQ multiplex PCR; TCRdb holds only in-frame clones, not every one. The table lists some 2,500 clones, with no singletons. Germline V gives CDR1 GTSNPN, CDR2 SVGIG (reference sequence). The CDR3 loop spans 11 amino acids. V gene TRBV30 combines with J gene TRBJ1-6, with D possibly TRBD1 on 5 matching bases. This clonotype originated in a human donor with common variable immunodeficiency. Material: peripheral blood mononuclear cells. The CDR3 bases that were read are TGTGCCTGGAATTCAGGGCTCTCC. Encoded protein: CAWNSGLS. From start to end, the CDR3 is CAWNSGLSLHF.